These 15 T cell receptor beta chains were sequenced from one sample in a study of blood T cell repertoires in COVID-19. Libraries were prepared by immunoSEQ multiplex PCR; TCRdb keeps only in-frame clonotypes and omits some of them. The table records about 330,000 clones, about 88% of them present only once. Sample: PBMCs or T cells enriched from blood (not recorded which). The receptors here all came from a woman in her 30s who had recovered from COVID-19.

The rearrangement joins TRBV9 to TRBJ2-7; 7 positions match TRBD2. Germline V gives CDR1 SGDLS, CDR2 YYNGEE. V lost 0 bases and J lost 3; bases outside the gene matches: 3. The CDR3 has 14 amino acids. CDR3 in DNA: TGTGCCAGCAGCGTAGAGGCGGGGGTCTACGAGCAGTACTTC. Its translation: CASSVEAGVYEQYF. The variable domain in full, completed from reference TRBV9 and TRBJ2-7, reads DSGVTQTPKHLITATGQRVTLRCSPRSGDLSVYWYQQSLDQGLQFLIQYYNGEERAKGNILERFSAQQFPDLHSELNLSSLELGDSALYFCASSVEAGVYEQYFGPGTRLTVT.

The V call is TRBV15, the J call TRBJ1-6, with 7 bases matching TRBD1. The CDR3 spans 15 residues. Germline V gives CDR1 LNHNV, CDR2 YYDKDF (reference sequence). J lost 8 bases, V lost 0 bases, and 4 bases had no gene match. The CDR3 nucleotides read TGTGCCACCAGCAGAGACAGGGGGTTGGATTCACCCCTCCACTTT. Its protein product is CATSRDRGLDSPLHF.

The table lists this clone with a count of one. CDR3 sequence reads: CASIPSSGATDTQYF. In DNA form, the CDR3 reads TGTGCCAGCATCCCGAGCAGCGGGGCCACAGATACGCAGTATTTT. The chain joins TRBV5-4 to TRBJ2-3; 7 bases are shared with TRBD2. The CDR3 covers 15 residues. V lost 6 bases, J lost 2 bases, and 9 bases stayed unmatched. The germline V gene has CDR1 SGHNT and CDR2 YYREEE (reference sequence).

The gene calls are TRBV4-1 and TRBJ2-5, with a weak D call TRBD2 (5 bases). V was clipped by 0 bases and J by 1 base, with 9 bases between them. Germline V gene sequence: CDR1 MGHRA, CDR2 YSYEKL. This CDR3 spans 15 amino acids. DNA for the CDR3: TGCGCCAGCAGCCAAGAGTTAGCGATCCAAGAGACCCAGTACTTC. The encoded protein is CASSQELAIQETQYF.

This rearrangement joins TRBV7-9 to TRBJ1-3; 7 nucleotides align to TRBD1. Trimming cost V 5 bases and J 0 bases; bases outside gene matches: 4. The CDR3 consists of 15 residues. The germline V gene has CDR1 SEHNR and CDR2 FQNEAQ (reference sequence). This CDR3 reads CASSPTGASGNTIYF. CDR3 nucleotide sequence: TGTGCCAGCAGCCCTACAGGGGCCTCTGGAAACACCATATATTTT. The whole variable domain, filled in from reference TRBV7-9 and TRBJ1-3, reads DTGVSQNPRHKITKRGQNVTFRCDPISEHNRLYWYRQTLGQGPEFLTYFQNEAQLEKSRLLSDRFSAERPKGSFSTLEIQRTEQGDSAMYLCASSPTGASGNTIYFGEGSWLTVV.

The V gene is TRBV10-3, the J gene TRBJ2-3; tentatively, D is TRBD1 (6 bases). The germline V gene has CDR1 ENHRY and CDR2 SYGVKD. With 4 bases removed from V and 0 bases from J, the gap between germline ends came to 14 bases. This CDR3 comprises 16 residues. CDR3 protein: CAISAGQSSSTDTQYF. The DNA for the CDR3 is TGTGCCATCAGTGCCGGACAGTCCTCGAGCACAGATACGCAGTATTTT.

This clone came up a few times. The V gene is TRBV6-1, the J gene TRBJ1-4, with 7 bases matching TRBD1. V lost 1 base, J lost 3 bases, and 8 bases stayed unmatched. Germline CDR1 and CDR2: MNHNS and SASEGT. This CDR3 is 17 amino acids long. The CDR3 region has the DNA TGTGCCAGCAGTGAAGGGTTCACGGGACAGTCTAATGAAAAACTGTTTTTT. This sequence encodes CASSEGFTGQSNEKLFF.

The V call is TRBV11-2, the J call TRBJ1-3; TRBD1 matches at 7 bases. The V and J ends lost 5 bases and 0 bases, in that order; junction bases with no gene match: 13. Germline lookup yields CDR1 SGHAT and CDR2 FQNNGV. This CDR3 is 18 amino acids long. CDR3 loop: CASSPRTGGFGSGNTIYF. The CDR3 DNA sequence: TGTGCCAGCAGCCCCAGGACAGGAGGGTTCGGCTCTGGAAACACCATATATTTT.

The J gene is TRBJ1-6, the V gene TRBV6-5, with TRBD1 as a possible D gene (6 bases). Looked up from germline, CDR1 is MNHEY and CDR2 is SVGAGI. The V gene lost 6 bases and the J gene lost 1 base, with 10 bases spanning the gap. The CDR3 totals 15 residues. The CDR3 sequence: CASSQGTSYNSPLHF. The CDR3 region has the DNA TGTGCCAGCAGCCAGGGGACATCCTATAATTCACCCCTCCACTTT.

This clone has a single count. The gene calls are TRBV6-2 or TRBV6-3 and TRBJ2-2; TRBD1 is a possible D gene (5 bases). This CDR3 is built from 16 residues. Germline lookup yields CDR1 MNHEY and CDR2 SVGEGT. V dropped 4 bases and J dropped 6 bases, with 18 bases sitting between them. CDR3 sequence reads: CASSSLGHRGAGELFF. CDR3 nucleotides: TGTGCCAGCAGTTCTCTCGGACATCGTGGCGCCGGGGAGCTGTTTTTT.

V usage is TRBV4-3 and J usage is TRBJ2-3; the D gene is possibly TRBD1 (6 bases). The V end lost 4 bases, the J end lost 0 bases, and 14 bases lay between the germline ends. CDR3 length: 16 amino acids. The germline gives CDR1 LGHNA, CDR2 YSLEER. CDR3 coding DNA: TGCGCCAGCAGCCGAGGGGACACCTCTAGCACAGATACGCAGTATTTT. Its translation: CASSRGDTSSTDTQYF.

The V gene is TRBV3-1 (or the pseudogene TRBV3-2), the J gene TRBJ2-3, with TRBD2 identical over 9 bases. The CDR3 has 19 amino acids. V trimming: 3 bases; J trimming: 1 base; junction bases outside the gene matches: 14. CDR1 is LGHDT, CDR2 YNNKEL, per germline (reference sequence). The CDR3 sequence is CASSQHRAGGLVGTDTQYF. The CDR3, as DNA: TGTGCCAGCAGCCAGCATAGGGCGGGGGGGCTCGTGGGCACAGATACGCAGTATTTT.

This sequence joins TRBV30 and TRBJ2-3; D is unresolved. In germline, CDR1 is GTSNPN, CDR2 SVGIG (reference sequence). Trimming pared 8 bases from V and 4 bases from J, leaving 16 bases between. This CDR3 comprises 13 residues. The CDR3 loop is CALLFPRSDTQYF. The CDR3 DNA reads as TGTGCCCTACTTTTTCCGAGGTCAGATACGCAGTATTTT.

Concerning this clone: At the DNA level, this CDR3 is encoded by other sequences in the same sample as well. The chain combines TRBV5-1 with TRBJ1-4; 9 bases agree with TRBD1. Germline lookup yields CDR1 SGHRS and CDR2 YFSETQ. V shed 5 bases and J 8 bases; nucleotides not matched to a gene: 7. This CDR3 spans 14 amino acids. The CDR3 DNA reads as TGCGCCAGCAGTTTACAGGGGGCTGGGGAAAAACTGTTTTTT. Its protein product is CASSLQGAGEKLFF.

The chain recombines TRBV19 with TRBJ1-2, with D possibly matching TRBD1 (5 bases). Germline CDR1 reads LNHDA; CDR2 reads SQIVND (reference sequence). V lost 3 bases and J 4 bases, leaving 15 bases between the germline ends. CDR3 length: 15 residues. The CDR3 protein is CASSIQVAGPYGYTF. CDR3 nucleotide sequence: TGTGCCAGTAGTATTCAGGTGGCAGGGCCCTATGGCTACACCTTC. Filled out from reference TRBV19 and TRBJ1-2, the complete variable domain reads DGGITQSPKYLFRKEGQNVTLSCEQNLNHDAMYWYRQDPGQGLRLIYYSQIVNDFQKGDIAEGYSVSREKKESFPLTVTSAQKNPTAFYLCASSIQVAGPYGYTFGSGTRLTVV.